What follows are 5 T cell receptor beta chains derived from one specimen sequenced in a study of cytomegalovirus exposure and HLA in healthy donors. Primers included in the PCR were 60 Vbeta and 13 Jbeta primers. TCRdb keeps only in-frame clones here, not all; method: immunoSEQ multiplex PCR. The sample holds 80,000 to 95,000 clones, 81% seen once. Sequences were obtained from PBMCs. The receptors derive from a woman in her 30s in good health and CMV-seronegative.

This clone was counted a single time. V is TRBV19 and J is TRBJ2-4; no clear D gene. Per germline, CDR1 LNHDA and CDR2 SQIVND (reference sequence). This CDR3 contains 13 residues. Trimming shortened V by 10 bases and J by 3 bases, and 13 bases separated the two germline ends. This CDR3 is CATSEDVKNIQYF. The DNA of the CDR3 is TGTGCCACCAGTGAAGATGTCAAAAACATTCAGTACTTC.

V is TRBV28 and J is TRBJ2-1, with 10 bases lining up with TRBD2. Germline V gene lookup returns CDR1 MDHEN and CDR2 SYDVKM. J gave up 5 bases and V 10 bases, and 8 bases lay outside the gene matches. This CDR3 is built from 14 residues. Here the CDR3 reads CATAGLARDNEQFF. The DNA of the CDR3 is TGTGCCACTGCGGGACTAGCGCGAGACAATGAGCAGTTCTTC. Together with reference TRBV28 and TRBJ2-1, the CDR3 gives the full variable domain: DVKVTQSSRYLVKRTGEKVFLECVQDMDHENMFWYRQDPGLGLRLIYFSYDVKMKEKGDIPEGYSVSREKKERFSLILESASTNQTSMYLCATAGLARDNEQFFGPGTRLTVL.

The V gene is TRBV4-1, the J gene TRBJ1-1, with TRBD1 matching 12 bases. Losses at the gene ends were 4 bases for V and 6 bases for J; bases not matched to a gene: 6. This CDR3 comprises 15 residues. Germline assignment: CDR1 MGHRA and CDR2 YSYEKL. As DNA, the CDR3 is TGCGCCAGCAGCCCGCCGGGACAGGGGGCGTCTGAAGCTTTCTTT. It specifies CASSPPGQGASEAFF.

The J gene is TRBJ2-2, the V gene TRBV14, with 8 bases aligning to TRBD2. This CDR3 has 16 amino acids. Germline V gene lookup returns CDR1 SGHDN and CDR2 FVKESK. J gave up 7 bases and V 4 bases, and 11 bases lay outside the gene matches. The CDR3 loop is CASSRQGTRNGGELFF. The CDR3 DNA reads as TGTGCCAGCAGCCGGCAAGGGACTAGAAATGGCGGGGAGCTGTTTTTT. The variable domain in full, completed from reference TRBV14 and TRBJ2-2, reads EAGVTQFPSHSVIEKGQTVTLRCDPISGHDNLYWYRRVMGKEIKFLLHFVKESKQDESGMPNNRFLAERTGGTYSTLKVQPAELEDSGVYFCASSRQGTRNGGELFFGEGSRLTVL.

The CDR3 protein is CASSLGGTMNTEAFF. Written as DNA, the CDR3 is TGTGCCAGCAGTTTGGGAGGTACTATGAACACTGAAGCTTTCTTT. The rearrangement links TRBV28 to TRBJ1-1, with D hard to call. This CDR3 region has 15 residues. V dropped 3 bases and J dropped 0 bases, with 11 bases sitting between them. Germline CDR1 reads MDHEN; CDR2 reads SYDVKM.